This TCR beta chain stems from a study of Graves' ophthalmopathy and Graves' hyperthyroidism (dated by TCRdb to the late 2010s). In terms of the full investigation: Stable hyperthyroidism was defined as no progression to ophthalmopathy within 18 months of follow-up. T-cell repertoires of thyroid tissue and blood were compared in about six hyperthyroidism patients. Following sampling, methimazole starting at 30 mg daily was administered to hyperthyroidism patients, and high-dose intravenous methylprednisolone was administered to ophthalmopathy patients. In total, 120 to 150 blood samples were TCR-sequenced: approximately 42 ophthalmopathy, under 85 hyperthyroidism and some 17 hyperthyroidism-to-ophthalmopathy patients. TCR beta repertoire signatures were used to distinguish Graves' ophthalmopathy from Graves' hyperthyroidism and to predict progression to ophthalmopathy. To explore V-J signatures that distinguish ophthalmopathy from hyperthyroidism, a discovery set of more than 90 patients was enrolled, made up of roughly 41 with ophthalmopathy and around 57 with stable hyperthyroidism. An independent validation cohort comprised roughly 20 hyperthyroidism patients and some 16 patients who later progressed from hyperthyroidism to ophthalmopathy.

For repertoire sequencing, TCR beta CDR3 regions were amplified from RNA transcripts. HTBI primers and the Qiagen OneStep RT-PCR kit were used in a first-round RT-PCR, which was followed by a second-round multiplex PCR, size selection and purification. Sequencing of the libraries was carried out on an Illumina HiSeq2000 in paired-end mode with 100 bp reads. Per the source publication's procedure: SOAPnuke was used for read processing, and reads with adapters, uncalled bases, a mean Phred below 15, or no exact constant-primer or identifier match were discarded. High-quality paired reads were merged with COPE v1.2.5. Each unique nucleotide sequence was defined as a clonotype, and clonotypes were aligned to IMGT TRB V, D and J references with MiTCR v1.1. The analysis was limited to V-J combinations with a frequency above 0.0001, which together covered approximately 99% of repertoires. For each V-J combination, a TCR clonal expansion and chaos score was defined as F50 clonal expansion divided by the chaos observed in the TCRdist matrix. Welch's t-statistics and random forest were used to narrow the features down to over ten V-J combinations, which were then fed into a naive Bayes classifier. Thyroid-blood repertoire similarity was quantified with the Morisita-Horn index. The public sequencing data were trimmed at Q25 with fastp and processed into clonotypes with MiXCR by TCRdb, which kept only in-frame beta chains. Identical CDR3 protein sequences are pooled into one entry, listed with their most common genes and DNA. The V and J calls were determined by TCRdb, not by the authors. The sample table lists a few hundred thousand distinct CDR3 sequences, roughly 40% of them with a count of one. Of the sample, about 4.6% is held by the ten largest clones.

Hyperthyroidism patients were newly diagnosed, with disease duration under 2 months, and aged 18 to 65 years. Patients with other autoimmune diseases, uncontrolled infections, pregnancy or lactation were excluded. Diagnosis was based on clinical symptoms, serum thyroxine, TRAb, thyroid ultrasound and orbital computed tomography. Trizol reagent was used to extract the total RNA, and its quality was then checked on an Agilent 2100 Bioanalyzer. Study-wide findings and limitations: In validation, the model predicted ophthalmopathy progression with 55% to 71% sensitivity and 72% to 80% specificity; around twelve predicted patients were CT-confirmed with GO in a median of about 6.1 months. In cross-validation, the 13-signature model distinguished ophthalmopathy from stable hyperthyroidism with approximately 88% sensitivity and around 82% specificity, and in the test set the corresponding values were roughly 80% and 76%. Sample size was not predetermined statistically, and investigators were not blinded to group allocation. Most expanded thyroid clonotypes with frequency above 0.001 were also detected in blood, suggesting blood repertoires may reflect the thyroid immune response.

This clonotype was recorded at least ten times. Its antigen remains undetermined. No much larger clone exists at a distance of one base, and base qualities are not known. The receptor was derived from an adult man with Graves' hyperthyroidism. The sample consisted of peripheral blood or thyroid tissue (not recorded which).

In nucleotides, the sequence is TGTGCCAGCAGCTTAGTGGCTAGCGGGGTTCTCGAGACCCAGTACTTC. Translated, it gives CASSLVASGVLETQYF. The chain employs TRBV7-2 and TRBJ2-5, and 9 bases in between align with TRBD2. The germline V and J ends show losses of 1 base and 5 bases respectively, and no gene match explains 8 bases of the junction. The germline V gene yields SGHTA for CDR1 and FQGNSA for CDR2. The CDR3 runs 16 residues from the cysteine to the phenylalanine. The DNA shown is the 48-base CDR3, in frame from base 1.